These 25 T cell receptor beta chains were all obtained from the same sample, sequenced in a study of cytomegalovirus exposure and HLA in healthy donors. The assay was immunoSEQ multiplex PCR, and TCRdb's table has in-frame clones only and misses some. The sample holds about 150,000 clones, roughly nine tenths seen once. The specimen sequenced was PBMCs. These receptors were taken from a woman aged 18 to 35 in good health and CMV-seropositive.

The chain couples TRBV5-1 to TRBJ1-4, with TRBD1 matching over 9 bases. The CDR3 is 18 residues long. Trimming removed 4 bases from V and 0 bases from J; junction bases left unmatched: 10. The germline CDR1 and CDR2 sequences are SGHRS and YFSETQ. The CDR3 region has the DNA TGCGCCAGCAGCCCGGGGACAGGGCCCCATGCAACTAATGAAAAACTGTTTTTT. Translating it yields CASSPGTGPHATNEKLFF.

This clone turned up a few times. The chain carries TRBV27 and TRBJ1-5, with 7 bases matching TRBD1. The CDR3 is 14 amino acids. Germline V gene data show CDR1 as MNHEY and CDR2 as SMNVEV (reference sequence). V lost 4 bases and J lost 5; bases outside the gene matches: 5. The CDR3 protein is CASSYAGQHQPQHF. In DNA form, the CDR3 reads TGTGCCAGCAGTTACGCGGGACAGCATCAGCCCCAGCATTTT.

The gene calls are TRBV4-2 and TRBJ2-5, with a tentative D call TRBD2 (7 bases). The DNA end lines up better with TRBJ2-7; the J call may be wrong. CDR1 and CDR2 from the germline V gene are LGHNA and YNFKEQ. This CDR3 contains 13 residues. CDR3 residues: CASSPQGRDEQYF. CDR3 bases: TGTGCCAGCAGCCCTCAGGGGAGGGACGAGCAGTACTTC.

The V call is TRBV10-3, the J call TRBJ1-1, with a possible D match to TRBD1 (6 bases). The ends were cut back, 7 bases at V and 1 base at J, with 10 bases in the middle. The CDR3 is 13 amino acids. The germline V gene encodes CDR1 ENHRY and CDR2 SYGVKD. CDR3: CAIMQGQNTEAFF. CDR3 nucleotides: TGTGCCATCATGCAGGGACAGAACACTGAAGCTTTCTTT.

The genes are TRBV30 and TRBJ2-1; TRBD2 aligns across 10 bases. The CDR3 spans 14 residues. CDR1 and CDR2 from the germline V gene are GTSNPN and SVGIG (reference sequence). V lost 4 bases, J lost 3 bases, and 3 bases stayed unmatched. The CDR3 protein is CAWTSGSLYNEQFF. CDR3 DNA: TGTGCCTGGACTAGCGGGAGCCTCTACAATGAGCAGTTCTTC.

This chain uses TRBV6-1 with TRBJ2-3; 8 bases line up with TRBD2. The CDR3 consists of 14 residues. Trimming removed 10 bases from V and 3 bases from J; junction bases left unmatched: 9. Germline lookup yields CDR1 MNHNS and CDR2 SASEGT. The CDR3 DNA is TGTGCCACCGAGAGACTAGCGAGAACAGATACGCAGTATTTT. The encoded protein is CATERLARTDTQYF.

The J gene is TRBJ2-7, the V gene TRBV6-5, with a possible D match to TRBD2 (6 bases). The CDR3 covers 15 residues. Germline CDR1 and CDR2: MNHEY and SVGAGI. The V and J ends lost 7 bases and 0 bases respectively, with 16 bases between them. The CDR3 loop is CASTGDAGSSYEQYF. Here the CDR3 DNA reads TGTGCCAGCACCGGAGATGCGGGGTCCTCCTACGAGCAGTACTTC.

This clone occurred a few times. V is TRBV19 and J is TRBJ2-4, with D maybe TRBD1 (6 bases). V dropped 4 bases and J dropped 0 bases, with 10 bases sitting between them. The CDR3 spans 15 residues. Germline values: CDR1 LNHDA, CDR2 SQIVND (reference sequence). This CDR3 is CASSTDRIAKNIQYF. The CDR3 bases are TGTGCCAGTAGTACCGACAGGATAGCCAAAAACATTCAGTACTTC.

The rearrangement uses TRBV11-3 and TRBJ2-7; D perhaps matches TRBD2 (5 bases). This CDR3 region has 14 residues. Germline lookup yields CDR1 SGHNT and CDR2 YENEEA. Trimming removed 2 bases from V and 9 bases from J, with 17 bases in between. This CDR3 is CASSLSRGPGWQYF. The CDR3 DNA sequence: TGTGCCAGCAGCTTATCCCGGGGTCCTGGATGGCAGTACTTC.

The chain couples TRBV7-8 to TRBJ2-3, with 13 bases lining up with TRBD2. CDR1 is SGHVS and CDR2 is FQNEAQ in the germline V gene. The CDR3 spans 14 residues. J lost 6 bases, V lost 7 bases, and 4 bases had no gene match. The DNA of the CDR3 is TGTGCCAGCACTTCGACTAGCGGGAGGGATACGCAGTATTTT. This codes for CASTSTSGRDTQYF.

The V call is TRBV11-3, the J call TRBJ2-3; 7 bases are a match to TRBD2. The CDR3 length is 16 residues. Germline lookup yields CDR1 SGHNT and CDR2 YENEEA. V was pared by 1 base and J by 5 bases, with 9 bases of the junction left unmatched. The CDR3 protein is CASSLGVAGVVDTQYF. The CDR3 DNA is TGTGCCAGCAGCTTAGGAGTGGCGGGAGTTGTAGATACGCAGTATTTT.

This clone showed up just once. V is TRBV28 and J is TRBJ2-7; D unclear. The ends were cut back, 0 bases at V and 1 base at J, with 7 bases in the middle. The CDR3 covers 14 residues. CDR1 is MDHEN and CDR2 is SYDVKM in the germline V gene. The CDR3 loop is CASSLWVSSYEQYF. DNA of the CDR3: TGTGCCAGCAGTTTATGGGTCAGTTCCTACGAGCAGTACTTC.

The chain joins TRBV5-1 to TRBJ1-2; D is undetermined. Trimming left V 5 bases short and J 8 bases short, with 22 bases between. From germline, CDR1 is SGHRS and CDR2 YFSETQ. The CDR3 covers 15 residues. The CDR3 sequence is CASRREMARAGGYTF. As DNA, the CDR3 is TGCGCCAGCAGGCGGGAAATGGCCCGGGCGGGAGGCTACACCTTC.

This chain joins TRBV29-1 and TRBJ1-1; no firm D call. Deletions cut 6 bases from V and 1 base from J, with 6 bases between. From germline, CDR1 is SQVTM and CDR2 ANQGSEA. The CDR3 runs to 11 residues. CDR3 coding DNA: TGCAGCGTGATCGGGAACACTGAAGCTTTCTTT. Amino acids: CSVIGNTEAFF.

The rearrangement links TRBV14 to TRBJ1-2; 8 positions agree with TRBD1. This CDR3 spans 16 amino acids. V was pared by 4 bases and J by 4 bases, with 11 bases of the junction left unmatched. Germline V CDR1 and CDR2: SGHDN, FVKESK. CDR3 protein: CASSLGQGLYTYGYTF. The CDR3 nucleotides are TGTGCCAGCAGCCTCGGACAGGGCTTGTATACCTATGGCTACACCTTC.

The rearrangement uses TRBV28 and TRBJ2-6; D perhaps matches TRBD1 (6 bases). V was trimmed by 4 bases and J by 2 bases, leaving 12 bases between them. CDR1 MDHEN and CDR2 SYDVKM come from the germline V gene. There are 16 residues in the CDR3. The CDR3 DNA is TGTGCCAGCAGTTCCCCTGGGACAACTGGGGCCAACGTCCTGACTTTC. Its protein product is CASSSPGTTGANVLTF.

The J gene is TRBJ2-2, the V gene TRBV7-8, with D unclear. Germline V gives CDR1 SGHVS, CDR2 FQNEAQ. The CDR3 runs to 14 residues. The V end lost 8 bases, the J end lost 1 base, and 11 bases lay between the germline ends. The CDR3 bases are TGTGCCAGCGAGATAAACAGGAACACCGGGGAGCTGTTTTTT. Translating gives CASEINRNTGELFF.

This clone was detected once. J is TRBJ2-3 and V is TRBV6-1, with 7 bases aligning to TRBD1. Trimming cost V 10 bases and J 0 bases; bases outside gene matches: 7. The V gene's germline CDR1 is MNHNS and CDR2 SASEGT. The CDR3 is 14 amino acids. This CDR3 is CATGTVYSTDTQYF. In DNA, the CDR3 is TGTGCCACCGGGACAGTCTATAGCACAGATACGCAGTATTTT.

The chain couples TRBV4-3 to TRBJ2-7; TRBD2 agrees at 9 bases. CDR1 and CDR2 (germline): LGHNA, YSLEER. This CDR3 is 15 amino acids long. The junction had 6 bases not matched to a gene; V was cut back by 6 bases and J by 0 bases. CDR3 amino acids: CASSPGTSISYEQYF. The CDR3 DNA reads TGCGCCAGCAGTCCCGGGACTAGCATCTCCTACGAGCAGTACTTC.

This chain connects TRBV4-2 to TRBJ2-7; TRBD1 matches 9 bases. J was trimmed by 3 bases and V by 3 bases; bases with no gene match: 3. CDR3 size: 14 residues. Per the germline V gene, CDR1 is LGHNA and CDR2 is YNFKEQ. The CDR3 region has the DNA TGTGCCAGCAGCCACCGGGACAGGGACTACGAGCAGTACTTC. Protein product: CASSHRDRDYEQYF.

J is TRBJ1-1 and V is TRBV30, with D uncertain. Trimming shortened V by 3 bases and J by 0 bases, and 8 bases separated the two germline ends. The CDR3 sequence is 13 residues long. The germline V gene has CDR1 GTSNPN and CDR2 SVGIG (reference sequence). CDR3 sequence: CAWSGDLNTEAFF. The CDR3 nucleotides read TGTGCCTGGAGCGGGGATCTGAACACTGAAGCTTTCTTT. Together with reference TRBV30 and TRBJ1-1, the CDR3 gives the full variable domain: SQTIHQWPATLVQPVGSPLSLECTVEGTSNPNLYWYRQAAGRGLQLLFYSVGIGQISSEVPQNLSASRPQDRQFILSSKKLLLSDSGFYLCAWSGDLNTEAFFGQGTRLTVV.

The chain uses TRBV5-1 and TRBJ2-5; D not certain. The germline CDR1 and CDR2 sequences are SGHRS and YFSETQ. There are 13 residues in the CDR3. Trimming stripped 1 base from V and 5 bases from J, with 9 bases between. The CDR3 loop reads CASSLNVGETQYF. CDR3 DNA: TGCGCCAGCAGCTTGAATGTTGGCGAGACCCAGTACTTC.

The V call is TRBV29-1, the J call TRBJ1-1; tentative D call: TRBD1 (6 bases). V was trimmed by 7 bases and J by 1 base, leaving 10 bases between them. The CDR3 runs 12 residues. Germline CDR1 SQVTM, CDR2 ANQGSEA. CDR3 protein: CSALTGNTEAFF. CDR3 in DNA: TGCAGCGCCCTGACAGGGAACACTGAAGCTTTCTTT.

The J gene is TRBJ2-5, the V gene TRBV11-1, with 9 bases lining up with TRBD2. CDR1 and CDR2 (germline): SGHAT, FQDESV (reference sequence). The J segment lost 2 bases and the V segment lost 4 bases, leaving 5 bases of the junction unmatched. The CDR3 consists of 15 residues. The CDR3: CASSSGTSSQETQYF. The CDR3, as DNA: TGTGCCAGCAGCTCCGGGACTAGCAGTCAAGAGACCCAGTACTTC.

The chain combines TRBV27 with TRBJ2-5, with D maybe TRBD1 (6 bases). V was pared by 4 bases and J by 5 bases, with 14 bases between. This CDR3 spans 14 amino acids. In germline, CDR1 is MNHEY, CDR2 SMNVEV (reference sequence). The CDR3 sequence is CASSWSGAVETQYF. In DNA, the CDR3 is TGTGCCAGCAGTTGGTCAGGGGCGGTGGAGACCCAGTACTTC.